Below, 19 T cell receptor beta chains from the same sample are listed, as sequenced in a study of cytomegalovirus exposure and HLA in healthy donors (dated by TCRdb to the late 2010s). The library was obtained by the immunoSEQ multiplex PCR assay. For the multiplex PCR, a mixture combining 60 forward primers for TCR Vbeta segments and 13 reverse primers for TCR Jbeta segments was used. Held by TCRdb, this immuneACCESS table contains in-frame sequences only and omits some clones. Under half of the omission traces to an unresolved V gene where checked; the cause of the rest is unknown. The sample table records over 150,000 clones; around 80% of these occur just once. The biggest ten clones account for about 1.4% of the sample. Sequencing input: PBMCs. These receptors were obtained from a woman under 40 in good health and CMV-seropositive.

CDR3 coding DNA: TGTGCCAGCCGTTCTAACTCACACGGGAACTCTTACGAGCAGTACTTC. This codes for CASRSNSHGNSYEQYF. V and J are TRBV27 and TRBJ2-7, with D possibly matching TRBD2 (5 bases). Germline V gives CDR1 MNHEY, CDR2 SMNVEV (reference sequence). V lost 8 bases to trimming and J lost 4 bases, with 24 bases between them. The CDR3 runs to 16 residues.

V usage is TRBV5-1 and J usage is TRBJ2-7, with D perhaps matching TRBD1 (6 bases). This CDR3 comprises 13 residues. V was clipped by 5 bases and J by 6 bases, with 15 bases between them. Germline CDR1 is SGHRS and CDR2 is YFSETQ. CDR3: CASRQGTDFEQYF. In DNA, the CDR3 is TGCGCCAGCAGGCAGGGGACGGATTTCGAGCAGTACTTC.

This clone was seen once. The CDR3 nucleotides are TGTGCCAGCAGCCGAGACAGGGGGACCCTTTACACTGAAGCTTTCTTT. This codes for CASSRDRGTLYTEAFF. The chain carries TRBV27 and TRBJ1-1, with 9 nucleotides matching TRBD1. Germline V gives CDR1 MNHEY, CDR2 SMNVEV (reference sequence). The CDR3 has 16 residues. The ends lost 6 bases at V and 3 bases at J; junction bases unmatched: 11.

V gene TRBV7-2 combines with J gene TRBJ2-1; 9 bases fit TRBD2. Unmatched junction bases numbered 7, after V lost 4 bases and J lost 6 bases. The germline CDR1 and CDR2 sequences are SGHTA and FQGNSA. The CDR3 covers 15 residues. The CDR3 sequence: CASSSLAGVVNEQFF. The CDR3 DNA is TGTGCCAGCAGCTCTTTAGCGGGAGTCGTCAATGAGCAGTTCTTC.

A few counts support this clone. V and J are TRBV11-3 and TRBJ2-1; D is undetermined. CDR1 is SGHNT, CDR2 YENEEA, per germline. The V end lost 4 bases, the J end lost 4 bases, and 14 bases lay between the germline ends. This CDR3 has 15 amino acids. The CDR3 nucleotides are TGTGCCAGCAGCTCCGTCCTCGGAGATTACAATGAGCAGTTCTTC. This gives the protein CASSSVLGDYNEQFF.

The rearrangement uses TRBV7-2 and TRBJ2-7; TRBD1 agrees at 7 bases. The CDR3 covers 15 residues. V dropped 6 bases and J dropped 7; count of bases not matched to a gene: 15. CDR1 is SGHTA, CDR2 FQGNSA, per germline. CDR3: CASRPGTARTMEQYF. CDR3 DNA: TGTGCCAGCAGACCCGGGACAGCGAGAACCATGGAGCAGTACTTC.

This clone turned up a few times. The genes are TRBV4-1 and TRBJ2-5; 11 bases agree with TRBD2. This CDR3 is 16 amino acids long. The V and J ends lost 3 bases and 5 bases, in that order; junction bases with no gene match: 8. Germline V gene data show CDR1 as MGHRA and CDR2 as YSYEKL. The CDR3 region has the DNA TGCGCCAGCAGCCACCTACTAGCGGGAGTGAGGGAGACCCAGTACTTC. It encodes CASSHLLAGVRETQYF.

The chain carries TRBV19 and TRBJ1-1; TRBD1 matches at 7 bases. The CDR3 loop spans 14 amino acids. The V gene's germline CDR1 is LNHDA and CDR2 SQIVND (reference sequence). V shed 5 bases and J 12 bases; nucleotides not matched to a gene: 15. The CDR3 spells CASSDPGTAFVPFF. CDR3 DNA sequence: TGTGCCAGTAGTGACCCCGGGACAGCTTTTGTACCTTTCTTT.

The rearrangement links TRBV9 to TRBJ2-7, with 13 bases identical to TRBD2. Germline V gene data show CDR1 as SGDLS and CDR2 as YYNGEE. V gave up 0 bases and J gave up 0 bases; unmatched junction bases: 0. CDR3 length: 16 amino acids. CDR3 residues: CASSVGTSGSSYEQYF. DNA for the CDR3: TGTGCCAGCAGCGTAGGGACTAGCGGGAGCTCCTACGAGCAGTACTTC.

The genes are TRBV7-2 and TRBJ2-5, with 10 bases identical to TRBD1. This CDR3 has 17 residues. CDR1 is SGHTA, CDR2 FQGNSA, per germline. Germline trimming cut 5 bases from V and 5 bases from J; bases unmatched to any gene: 14. CDR3 nucleotides: TGTGCCAGCAGCACTGCCGGGACAGGGGTCGGGGGGGAGACCCAGTACTTC. It yields the protein CASSTAGTGVGGETQYF.

The gene calls are TRBV29-1 and TRBJ1-1, with a possible D match to TRBD1 (5 bases). Between the trimmed V and J ends, which lost 0 bases and 4 bases, there was a span of 15 bases. This CDR3 contains 15 residues. Germline assignment: CDR1 SQVTM and CDR2 ANQGSEA. The DNA for the CDR3 is TGCAGCGTTGAAGATGGGTGGGGCGGTCCCACTGAAGCTTTCTTT. Amino acid sequence: CSVEDGWGGPTEAFF.

The chain joins TRBV18 to TRBJ1-5; D ambiguous. CDR1 and CDR2 from the germline V gene are KGHSH and LQKENI. This CDR3 is 13 amino acids long. The V gene lost 3 bases and the J gene lost 4 bases, with 7 bases spanning the gap. The chain's CDR3 is CASSPDTNQPQHF. CDR3 sequence (DNA): TGTGCCAGCTCACCCGACACTAATCAGCCCCAGCATTTT.

This clone was counted once. J is TRBJ2-7 and V is TRBV18; possibly TRBD1 for D (6 bases). V was clipped by 4 bases and J by 7 bases, with 20 bases between them. Looked up from germline, CDR1 is KGHSH and CDR2 is LQKENI. The CDR3 runs to 15 residues. CDR3 protein: CASSRRQGNEGEQYF. The DNA for the CDR3 is TGTGCCAGCTCACGCCGTCAGGGGAATGAGGGGGAGCAGTACTTC.

The V call is TRBV27, the J call TRBJ2-2; 7 bases align to TRBD1. Germline V gene data show CDR1 as MNHEY and CDR2 as SMNVEV (reference sequence). V lost 5 bases and J lost 6; bases outside the gene matches: 15. There are 17 residues in the CDR3. The CDR3 reads CASSKDRNRPNAGELFF. CDR3 nucleotides: TGTGCCAGCAGTAAGGACAGGAATCGCCCAAACGCCGGGGAGCTGTTTTTT.

This clone appeared a few times. The V call is TRBV2, the J call TRBJ1-3; possible D gene TRBD1, 5 bases. The CDR3 runs 13 residues. Trimming took off 6 bases at V and 0 bases at J, with 6 bases between the two ends. In germline, CDR1 is SNHLY, CDR2 FYNNEI. In DNA, the CDR3 is TGTGCCAGCAGGGACAACTCTGGAAACACCATATATTTT. This translates into CASRDNSGNTIYF. Supplemented by reference TRBV2 and TRBJ1-3, the full variable domain reads EPEVTQTPSHQVTQMGQEVILRCVPISNHLYFYWYRQILGQKVEFLVSFYNNEISEKSEIFDDQFSVERPDGSNFTLKIRSTKLEDSAMYFCASRDNSGNTIYFGEGSWLTVV.

The J gene is TRBJ2-1, the V gene TRBV13; 7 nucleotides align to TRBD2. The CDR3 runs to 14 residues. CDR1 PRHDT and CDR2 FYEKMQ come from the germline V gene (reference sequence). Trimming cost V 1 base and J 7 bases; bases outside gene matches: 4. In DNA, the CDR3 is TGTGCCAGCAGCTTAGAGCCAGCGGGGAATGAGCAGTTCTTC. Translation gives CASSLEPAGNEQFF.

The CDR3 reads CASSSGSGRAGEQFF. DNA for the CDR3: TGTGCCAGCAGCTCGGGTAGCGGGAGGGCCGGTGAGCAGTTCTTC. The V and J genes are TRBV6-6 and TRBJ2-1, with TRBD2 matching over 11 bases. This CDR3 is built from 15 residues. Germline CDR1 reads MNHNY; CDR2 reads SVGAGI (reference sequence). The ends lost 6 bases at V and 9 bases at J; junction bases unmatched: 10.

The rearrangement links TRBV30 to TRBJ2-7; 10 positions match TRBD1. V was pared by 3 bases and J by 5 bases, with 7 bases of the junction left unmatched. The CDR3 is made up of 14 amino acids. Looked up from germline, CDR1 is GTSNPN and CDR2 is SVGIG (reference sequence). CDR3 residues: CAWSWGTGVNEQYF. In DNA form, the CDR3 reads TGTGCCTGGAGCTGGGGGACAGGGGTCAACGAGCAGTACTTC. Full variable domain (remainder filled in from reference TRBV30 and TRBJ2-7): SQTIHQWPATLVQPVGSPLSLECTVEGTSNPNLYWYRQAAGRGLQLLFYSVGIGQISSEVPQNLSASRPQDRQFILSSKKLLLSDSGFYLCAWSWGTGVNEQYFGPGTRLTVT.

J is TRBJ1-4 and V is TRBV28, with 7 bases that match TRBD1. The V and J ends lost 5 bases and 5 bases, in that order; junction bases with no gene match: 8. The length of the CDR3 is 15 residues. The germline V gene encodes CDR1 MDHEN and CDR2 SYDVKM. For the CDR3, the DNA is TGTGCCAGCAGTACGCCGGGACAGAGAAATGAAAAACTGTTTTTT. It translates to CASSTPGQRNEKLFF.